These 32 T cell receptor beta chains came from one sample sequenced in a study of T cell clonality in common variable immunodeficiency. Only in-frame clones appear in the TCRdb table, and some are missing; sequencing was by immunoSEQ multiplex PCR. The repertoire consists of tens of thousands of clones, none detected only once. Antigens for these TCRs are unknown. Study conclusions and caveats: Reportedly, TCR beta sequences from common variable immunodeficiency showed fewer deletions and N-nucleotide insertions.

The sequenced sample consisted of peripheral blood mononuclear cells. All receptors come from a human donor with common variable immunodeficiency.

In the case of this clone: With the read ending 3 residues before the CDR3 end, the germline J gene is used to fill in that end. The V and J genes are TRBV19 and TRBJ2-1; 9 bases fit TRBD2. This CDR3 contains 15 residues. The V gene's germline CDR1 is LNHDA and CDR2 SQIVND (reference sequence). J gave up 2 bases and V 5 bases, and 4 bases lay outside the gene matches. The CDR3 loop is CASSPVAGAYNEQFF. The covered CDR3 bases are TGTGCCAGTAGTCCCGTAGCGGGGGCCTACAATGAG.

This clone showed up just a few times. The read finishes 3 residues shy of the CDR3 end, and the germline J gene is used to complete it. The genes are TRBV19 and TRBJ2-7; 9 bases map to TRBD1. This CDR3 is 14 amino acids long. V lost 5 bases to trimming and J lost 3 bases; unmatched junction nucleotides: 5. Germline values: CDR1 LNHDA, CDR2 SQIVND (reference sequence). The DNA read from the CDR3 is TGTGCCAGTAGTGCGAGGACAGGGGACTACGAG. Amino acid sequence: CASSARTGDYE. The entire CDR3 protein is CASSARTGDYEQYF.

The sample holds a few counts of this clone. CDR3 amino acids: CASSPRPGANQPQHF. CDR3 bases read: TGTGCCAGCTCACCACGTCCAGGGGCAAACCAGCCC. The chain uses TRBV18 and TRBJ1-5; D is possibly TRBD1 (6 bases). The read finishes 3 residues shy of the CDR3 end, and the germline J gene is used to complete it. Germline V gene lookup returns CDR1 KGHSH and CDR2 LQKENI. This CDR3 comprises 15 residues. V lost 1 base and J 7 bases, leaving 14 bases between the germline ends.

This clone came up many times. The read halts 3 residues ahead of the CDR3 end, with the missing end drawn from the germline J gene. The chain recombines TRBV19 with TRBJ1-3; TRBD1 aligns across 7 bases. The CDR3 loop spans 13 amino acids. CDR1 is LNHDA and CDR2 is SQIVND in the germline V gene (reference sequence). The V segment lost 10 bases and the J segment 6 bases; nucleotides outside the gene matches: 9. The sequenced CDR3 bases are TGTGCCACCCTCGGGACAGCTCTAAACACC. Translated, it gives CATLGTALNT. The whole CDR3 reads CATLGTALNTIYF.

This clone was found many times. The DNA ends 3 residues before the CDR3 does, and the rest of the CDR3 is filled in from the germline J gene. The chain joins TRBV10-3 to TRBJ2-3; D is uncertain. CDR1 is ENHRY, CDR2 SYGVKD, per germline. This CDR3 is built from 12 residues. Trimming took off 6 bases at V and 2 bases at J, with 6 bases between the two ends. The CDR3 loop reads CAISANTDTQYF. CDR3 bases read: TGTGCCATCAGCGCGAACACAGATACG.

In its sample, this clone was seen many times. The sequenced CDR3 bases are TGTGCCTGGAGTTCCCGCCCCCAGGGGCCACACTATGGC. It specifies CAWSSRPQGPHYG. In full, the CDR3 reads CAWSSRPQGPHYGYTF. The rearrangement joins TRBV30 to TRBJ1-2; D may be TRBD1 (6 bases). The sequenced fragment ends 3 residues before the CDR3 boundary, so the rest is inferred from the germline J gene. V dropped 2 bases and J dropped 3 bases, with 19 bases sitting between them. The germline V gene has CDR1 GTSNPN and CDR2 SVGIG (reference sequence). The CDR3 has 16 residues.

This clone has a handful of counts. The CDR3 is cut off 3 residues early in the read; its end comes from the germline J gene. The genes are TRBV19 and TRBJ1-2, with a possible D match to TRBD1 (6 bases). Trimming took 4 bases from V and 4 from J, leaving 13 bases between them. The CDR3 consists of 14 residues. Germline-derived CDR1 and CDR2 are LNHDA and SQIVND (reference sequence). The CDR3 protein is CASSTGQGSYGYTF. The sequenced CDR3 bases are TGTGCCAGTAGTACGGGGCAGGGGAGCTATGGC.

This clone was detected many times. The CDR3 extends 3 residues past the end of the read, so its final part is completed from the germline J gene. The rearrangement links TRBV20-1 to TRBJ2-1; TRBD2 agrees at 9 bases. CDR1 and CDR2 (germline): DFQATT, SNEGSKA (reference sequence). Unmatched junction bases numbered 9, after V lost 5 bases and J lost 7 bases. This CDR3 spans 14 amino acids. The CDR3 protein is CSAPSGVLKNEQFF. The CDR3 DNA, read in part, is TGCAGTGCTCCTAGCGGGGTTCTGAAAAATGAG.

In the case of this clone: The read comes to an end 3 residues before the CDR3 does, leaving the germline J gene to fill in the end. The chain recombines TRBV2 with TRBJ1-1; no definite D call. V gave up 3 bases and J gave up 6 bases, with 11 bases separating them. This CDR3 has 13 amino acids. Germline CDR1 is SNHLY and CDR2 is FYNNEI. CDR3 amino acids: CASSDGVLSEAFF. Incomplete CDR3 DNA: TGTGCCAGCAGTGACGGGGTATTGTCTGAA.

Turning to this clone: The CDR3 is cut off 3 residues early in the read; its end comes from the germline J gene. The gene calls are TRBV7-9 and TRBJ2-1, with D possibly matching TRBD2 (5 bases). Trimming removed 4 bases at V and 6 bases at J, with 13 bases between. Germline V gene data show CDR1 as SEHNR and CDR2 as FQNEAQ (reference sequence). CDR3 size: 14 residues. CDR3 sequence reads: CASSWPGGGNEQFF. The covered CDR3 bases are TGTGCCAGCAGCTGGCCCGGAGGCGGCAATGAG.

A remark on this clone: The missing CDR3 end, 3 residues past where the read stops, is filled in from the germline J gene. The chain is built from TRBV7-9 and TRBJ1-3; unclear D gene. Per the germline V gene, CDR1 is SEHNR and CDR2 is FQNEAQ (reference sequence). V lost 5 bases, J lost 3 bases, and 8 bases lay in between. The CDR3 spans 13 residues. The CDR3 is CASSEGRGNTIYF. The sequenced part of the CDR3 DNA is TGTGCCAGCAGCGAAGGGCGTGGAAACACC.

In its sample, this clone was seen many times. The read comes to an end 3 residues before the CDR3 does, leaving the germline J gene to fill in the end. The V and J genes are TRBV12-3 or TRBV12-4 and TRBJ1-1; 12 bases map to TRBD1. The CDR3 consists of 15 residues. Trimming cost V 3 bases and J 5 bases; bases outside gene matches: 4. The CDR3 reads CASSFGTGGYTEAFF. The CDR3 bases that were read are TGTGCCAGCAGTTTCGGGACAGGGGGCTATACTGAA.

This clone has more than one count but fewer than ten. The CDR3 end falls 3 residues outside the read, so it is completed with the germline J gene. The rearrangement links TRBV18 to TRBJ1-1, with a weak D call TRBD1 (5 bases). CDR1 KGHSH and CDR2 LQKENI come from the germline V gene. Deletions cut 6 bases from V and 1 base from J, with 9 bases between. The CDR3 is 13 amino acids. Partial CDR3 DNA: TGTGCCAGCTCCTTTGGACAGAACACTGAA. Translation: CASSFGQNTE. The whole CDR3 protein reads CASSFGQNTEAFF. Based on the CDR3 plus reference TRBV18 and TRBJ1-1, the full variable domain is NAGVMQNPRHLVRRRGQEARLRCSPMKGHSHVYWYRQLPEEGLKFMVYLQKENIIDESGMPKERFSAEFPKEGPSILRIQQVVRGDSAAYFCASSFGQNTEAFFGQGTRLTVV.

On this clone: The read ends 3 residues before the CDR3 terminus; that terminus is restored from the germline J gene. The chain links TRBV5-5 to TRBJ2-2; TRBD1 is a possible D gene (5 bases). V gave up 2 bases and J gave up 7 bases, with 12 bases separating them. The CDR3 is 14 residues long. Germline V gene data show CDR1 as SGHKS and CDR2 as YYEKEE (reference sequence). The CDR3 here is CASSFEGDGGELFF. The covered CDR3 bases are TGTGCCAGCAGCTTCGAAGGGGATGGCGGGGAG. The full variable domain, its missing parts supplied by reference TRBV5-5 and TRBJ2-2, is DAGVTQSPTHLIKTRGQQVTLRCSPISGHKSVSWYQQVLGQGPQFIFQYYEKEERGRGNFPDRFSARQFPNYSSELNVNALLLGDSALYLCASSFEGDGGELFFGEGSRLTVL.

This clone occurred many times. Read coverage stops 3 residues before the CDR3 terminus; the germline J gene supplies the remainder. The genes are TRBV14 and TRBJ2-2; no reliable D call. Trimming pared 4 bases from V and 4 bases from J, leaving 10 bases between. Germline loops: CDR1 SGHDN, CDR2 FVKESK. The CDR3 runs to 14 residues. Partial CDR3 DNA: TGTGCCAGCAGCCGGTTAGTCCTCACCGGGGAG. This gives the protein CASSRLVLTGE. The CDR3 as a whole reads CASSRLVLTGELFF.

This clone was detected only a few times. The CDR3 end is not reached by the read, which stops 3 residues before it; the germline J gene fills it in. The gene calls are TRBV2 and TRBJ1-2; TRBD1 matches at 8 bases. The V segment lost 6 bases and the J segment 5 bases; nucleotides outside the gene matches: 8. Per the germline V gene, CDR1 is SNHLY and CDR2 is FYNNEI. This CDR3 contains 14 residues. Incomplete CDR3 DNA: TGTGCCAGCAGCCTACAGGGGGGTGGATATGGC. Protein product: CASSLQGGGYG. The CDR3 reads in full as CASSLQGGGYGYTF.

This clone has a count of ten or more. The CDR3 end lies 3 residues beyond the end of the read and is filled in from the germline J gene. The rearrangement joins TRBV20-1 to TRBJ2-3; no reliable D call. The CDR3 runs to 12 residues. Germline V gene sequence: CDR1 DFQATT, CDR2 SNEGSKA (reference sequence). V was clipped by 4 bases and J by 1 base, with 6 bases between them. This CDR3 reads CSANRGTDTQYF. The DNA read from the CDR3 is TGCAGTGCTAATAGGGGCACAGATACG.

Turning to this clone: The DNA ends 3 residues before the CDR3 does, and the rest of the CDR3 is filled in from the germline J gene. The J gene is TRBJ2-5, the V gene TRBV18; 11 bases map to TRBD2. Losses at the gene ends were 5 bases for V and 5 bases for J; bases not matched to a gene: 10. Looked up from germline, CDR1 is KGHSH and CDR2 is LQKENI. The CDR3 runs 16 residues. CDR3 DNA, as far as it was read: TGTGCCAGCTCAGCTAGCGGGAGGACAAGGGGTGAGACC. Residues: CASSASGRTRGET. The CDR3 in its entirety is CASSASGRTRGETQYF.

In the case of this clone: The read stops 3 residues short of the end of the CDR3; the missing end is completed from the germline J gene. The rearrangement uses TRBV19 and TRBJ2-7; 8 bases are shared with TRBD1. Germline V lookup: CDR1 LNHDA, CDR2 SQIVND (reference sequence). The CDR3 covers 12 residues. V was clipped by 4 bases and J by 6 bases; unmatched bases: 2. The CDR3 sequence is CASSRTGFEQYF. The part of the CDR3 DNA that was read is TGTGCCAGTAGTAGGACAGGGTTCGAG.

The sample holds many counts of this clone. The read gets to within 3 residues of the CDR3 end, and the germline J gene fills in the rest. The chain has TRBV7-9 and TRBJ2-5; TRBD1 agrees at 10 bases. Germline V gene data show CDR1 as SEHNR and CDR2 as FQNEAQ (reference sequence). The CDR3 is 15 residues long. The ends lost 5 bases at V and 5 bases at J; junction bases unmatched: 8. Partial CDR3 DNA: TGTGCCAGCAGCACTCGACAGGGGGCGGTTGAGACC. This sequence encodes CASSTRQGAVET. The complete CDR3 protein is CASSTRQGAVETQYF.

This clone appeared many times. The read gets to within 3 residues of the CDR3 end, and the germline J gene fills in the rest. V gene TRBV5-1 combines with J gene TRBJ1-2, with D tentatively TRBD1 (6 bases). V shed 5 bases and J shed 7 bases, with 12 bases lying between them. The CDR3 consists of 12 residues. The germline V gene has CDR1 SGHRS and CDR2 YFSETQ. The part of the CDR3 DNA that was read is TGCGCCAGCAGTTCAGGGGAGGTTGGC. It codes for CASSSGEVG. The complete CDR3 protein is CASSSGEVGYTF.

This clone was recorded at least ten times. Coverage ceases 3 residues before the CDR3 finishes, and the germline J gene fills in the end. The rearrangement uses TRBV7-8 and TRBJ2-3, with 10 bases matching TRBD2. The trim removed 5 bases at V and 4 bases at J, leaving 3 bases unmatched. This CDR3 is 14 amino acids long. Germline CDR1 and CDR2: SGHVS and FQNEAQ. The CDR3 here is CASSDGTSADTQYF. The sequenced CDR3 bases are TGTGCCAGCAGCGACGGGACTAGCGCAGATACG.

This clone has at least ten counts. Read coverage stops 3 residues before the CDR3 terminus; the germline J gene supplies the remainder. The chain recombines TRBV29-1 with TRBJ2-7, with D perhaps matching TRBD2 (5 bases). The CDR3 sequence is 15 residues long. Germline-derived CDR1 and CDR2 are SQVTM and ANQGSEA. V dropped 6 bases and J dropped 2 bases, with 20 bases sitting between them. Incomplete CDR3 DNA: TGCAGCGTCTACGAGGAGCGGACTCACCCCTACGAG. Residues: CSVYEERTHPYE. The full CDR3 protein reads CSVYEERTHPYEQYF.

This clone was picked up a small number of times. The read ends 3 residues shy of where the CDR3 ends; the end is completed using the germline J gene. The chain links TRBV5-6 to TRBJ2-7, with 7 bases identical to TRBD2. V trimming: 5 bases; J trimming: 2 bases; junction bases outside the gene matches: 7. CDR3 length equals 14 residues. Germline CDR1 is SGHDT and CDR2 is YYEEEE. The CDR3 DNA, read in part, is TGTGCCAGCAGGCCCGCCGGGGGGACCTACGAG. Translation gives CASRPAGGTYE. The complete CDR3 protein is CASRPAGGTYEQYF.

This clone was seen at least ten times. The read falls 3 residues short of the CDR3 end, and the missing part is taken from the germline J gene. This sequence joins TRBV18 and TRBJ2-3; no clear D gene. V lost 3 bases and J lost 3, with 4 bases in between. The germline V gene has CDR1 KGHSH and CDR2 LQKENI. CDR3 length equals 12 residues. CDR3 DNA, as far as it was read: TGTGCCAGCTCACCCACTACAGATACG. Translated: CASSPTTDT. In full, the CDR3 reads CASSPTTDTQYF.

This clone occurred a few times. The read terminates 3 residues before the CDR3 end, so the remaining end is supplied by the germline J gene. V usage is TRBV23-1 and J usage is TRBJ2-4, with TRBD2 as a possible D gene (6 bases). TRBV23-1 is assigned to the ORF class and has an uncertain function. V lost 7 bases and J 8 bases, leaving 21 bases between the germline ends. The CDR3 is 15 amino acids. Partial CDR3 DNA: TGCGCCAGCACCCTATGCGGGGCCGCCGGGGACATT. Amino acid sequence: CASTLCGAAGDI. The complete CDR3 sequence is CASTLCGAAGDIQYF.

This clone was recorded many times. The CDR3 goes on 3 residues after the read ends, and that part is filled in from the germline J gene. The rearrangement uses TRBV19 and TRBJ2-6; the D is unclear. There are 15 residues in the CDR3. Trimming removed 6 bases at V and 0 bases at J, with 9 bases between. Germline V gene sequence: CDR1 LNHDA, CDR2 SQIVND (reference sequence). The CDR3 loop is CASRTLNSGANVLTF. Partial CDR3 DNA: TGTGCCAGTAGAACTTTAAACTCTGGGGCCAACGTC. The complete variable domain, with remaining parts taken from reference TRBV19 and TRBJ2-6, reads DGGITQSPKYLFRKEGQNVTLSCEQNLNHDAMYWYRQDPGQGLRLIYYSQIVNDFQKGDIAEGYSVSREKKESFPLTVTSAQKNPTAFYLCASRTLNSGANVLTFGAGSRLTVL.

Worth noting for this clone: Read coverage stops 3 residues before the CDR3 terminus; the germline J gene supplies the remainder. This chain uses TRBV18 with TRBJ1-6; 12 bases fit TRBD1. CDR1 and CDR2 (germline): KGHSH, LQKENI. CDR3 length: 16 amino acids. The V gene end was trimmed by 3 bases and the J gene end by 7 bases; junction bases not matched to a gene: 4. The CDR3 DNA, read in part, is TGTGCCAGCTCACCGGGGACAGGGGGCAGGAATTCACCC. This encodes CASSPGTGGRNSP. From start to end, the CDR3 is CASSPGTGGRNSPLHF. Based on the CDR3 plus reference TRBV18 and TRBJ1-6, the full variable domain is NAGVMQNPRHLVRRRGQEARLRCSPMKGHSHVYWYRQLPEEGLKFMVYLQKENIIDESGMPKERFSAEFPKEGPSILRIQQVVRGDSAAYFCASSPGTGGRNSPLHFGNGTRLTVT.

This clone was counted a few times. The observed sequence ends 3 residues before the CDR3 terminus, with the missing tail filled in from the germline J gene. The gene calls are TRBV2 and TRBJ1-1; D might be TRBD1 (5 bases). V lost 3 bases, J lost 6 bases, and 11 bases lay in between. This CDR3 is 13 amino acids long. CDR1 and CDR2 (germline): SNHLY, FYNNEI. The CDR3 loop is CASSERREAEAFF. The covered CDR3 bases are TGTGCCAGCAGTGAGCGCAGGGAGGCTGAA.

In the case of this clone: Read coverage stops 3 residues before the CDR3 terminus; the germline J gene supplies the remainder. The chain is built from TRBV30 and TRBJ1-5; the D is unclear. From germline, CDR1 is GTSNPN and CDR2 SVGIG (reference sequence). V lost 4 bases to trimming and J lost 2 bases, with 6 bases between them. This CDR3 comprises 12 residues. The DNA read from the CDR3 is TGTGCCTGGAAGGGCGGCAATCAGCCC. Translating it yields CAWKGGNQP. The complete CDR3 protein is CAWKGGNQPQHF.

Note on this clone: The read ends 3 residues early relative to the CDR3; the germline J gene fills the gap. This rearrangement joins TRBV2 to TRBJ2-5, with 8 bases fitting TRBD1. V gave up 5 bases and J gave up 5 bases; unmatched junction bases: 7. Germline V lookup: CDR1 SNHLY, CDR2 FYNNEI. The CDR3 is 14 amino acids. The CDR3 region is CASSLQGAQETQYF. CDR3 bases read: TGTGCCAGCAGTCTCCAGGGGGCGCAGGAGACC.

This clone was detected many times. The read comes to an end 3 residues before the CDR3 does, leaving the germline J gene to fill in the end. The rearrangement links TRBV19 to TRBJ1-5; D not resolved. The length of the CDR3 is 13 residues. V gave up 7 bases and J gave up 7 bases, with 14 bases separating them. Per the germline V gene, CDR1 is LNHDA and CDR2 is SQIVND (reference sequence). The DNA read from the CDR3 is TGTGCCAGTATGGAACAGCCCGCCCAGCCC. It yields the protein CASMEQPAQP. The whole CDR3 reads CASMEQPAQPQHF.